The 15 T cell receptor beta chains in this list originate from one sample, sequenced in a study of human T cells and chemical hapten exposure. Time point given: patch test 1, 2 weeks after DPC sensitization. Treatment noted: therapeutic diphenylcyclopropenone sensitization with weekly scalp DPC. Using its own MiXCR run on the RACE reads, TCRdb lists one record per CDR3 protein. The table includes tens of thousands of distinct CDR3 sequences, 9.3% detected once. The sequences come from whole blood, collected in connection with sensitization to the hapten diphenylcyclopropenone (DPC). Receptors were obtained from a woman aged 40 to 55 with alopecia areata. Some clones in this sample may be carry-over from other donors' samples.

This clonotype was seen at least ten times. The chain has TRBV20-1 and TRBJ2-2; 9 nucleotides match TRBD1. Germline lookup yields CDR1 DFQATT and CDR2 SNEGSKA (reference sequence). J gave up 5 bases and V 4 bases, and 5 bases lay outside the gene matches. The CDR3 covers 14 residues. The CDR3 sequence: CSAKQGAETGELFF. In DNA, the CDR3 is TGCAGTGCTAAACAGGGGGCCGAGACCGGGGAGCTGTTTTTT.

The V and J genes are TRBV10-3 and TRBJ1-5; no clear D gene. This CDR3 is built from 12 residues. Per germline, CDR1 ENHRY and CDR2 SYGVKD. Trimming shortened V by 8 bases and J by 4 bases, and 9 bases separated the two germline ends. In DNA, the CDR3 is TGTGCCATCGCACAACCTAATCAGCCCCAGCATTTT. Protein product: CAIAQPNQPQHF.

The table lists this clonotype with many counts. The chain links TRBV3-1 to TRBJ2-2; D call uncertain. Trimming stripped 7 bases from V and 7 bases from J, with 19 bases between. Germline CDR1 reads LGHDT; CDR2 reads YNNKEL (reference sequence). The CDR3 sequence is 15 residues long. This CDR3 is CASIAALNPGGELFF. CDR3 DNA sequence: TGTGCCAGCATCGCGGCCCTTAACCCCGGCGGGGAGCTGTTTTTT. Filled out from reference TRBV3-1 and TRBJ2-2, the complete variable domain reads DTAVSQTPKYLVTQMGNDKSIKCEQNLGHDTMYWYKQDSKKFLKIMFSYNNKELIINETVPNRFSPKSPDKAHLNLHINSLELGDSAVYFCASIAALNPGGELFFGEGSRLTVL.

The gene calls are TRBV11-2 and TRBJ2-1; TRBD2 agrees at 9 bases. This CDR3 has 15 residues. CDR1 is SGHAT and CDR2 is FQNNGV in the germline V gene. The V and J ends lost 2 bases and 5 bases, in that order; junction bases with no gene match: 4. The CDR3 reads CASSLTRGGNNEQFF. In DNA form, the CDR3 reads TGTGCCAGCAGCTTAACGCGGGGGGGAAACAATGAGCAGTTCTTC.

This clonotype has a count of ten or more. This chain connects TRBV29-1 to TRBJ1-2; 9 bases align to TRBD1. With V trimmed by 0 bases and J by 5 bases, 7 bases remained unmatched. Germline V gives CDR1 SQVTM, CDR2 ANQGSEA. This CDR3 is 15 amino acids long. The CDR3 protein is CSVEDSPGQGYGYTF. CDR3 coding DNA: TGCAGCGTTGAAGATTCCCCGGGACAGGGATATGGCTACACCTTC.

This clonotype appeared a few times. The rearrangement joins TRBV14 to TRBJ2-2; 8 nucleotides agree with TRBD2. Per germline, CDR1 SGHDN and CDR2 FVKESK. With V trimmed by 2 bases and J by 5 bases, 7 bases remained unmatched. The CDR3 is 16 residues long. The CDR3 is CASSQIAGSWTGELFF. DNA of the CDR3: TGTGCCAGCAGCCAAATAGCGGGGTCCTGGACCGGGGAGCTGTTTTTT.

The chain employs TRBV30 and TRBJ2-2, with no clear D. In germline, CDR1 is GTSNPN, CDR2 SVGIG (reference sequence). The CDR3 is made up of 11 amino acids. The CDR3 DNA sequence: TGTGCGCTTTCGAACACCGGGGAGCTGTTTTTT. Protein: CALSNTGELFF.

This clonotype has a count of ten or more. The chain recombines TRBV7-2 with TRBJ2-7; 10 nucleotides agree with TRBD2. Per germline, CDR1 SGHTA and CDR2 FQGNSA. With V trimmed by 5 bases and J by 7 bases, 14 bases remained unmatched. The CDR3 is made up of 16 amino acids. CDR3 nucleotides: TGTGCCAGCAGCCTTCCCGGAGCGGGGGGGCCGCGGGAGCAGTACTTC. Translation: CASSLPGAGGPREQYF.

This clonotype was counted only a few times. The J gene is TRBJ2-3, the V gene TRBV20-1, with TRBD2 matching over 7 bases. The CDR3 covers 14 residues. CDR1 DFQATT and CDR2 SNEGSKA come from the germline V gene (reference sequence). The J segment lost 3 bases and the V segment lost 3 bases, leaving 6 bases of the junction unmatched. Here the CDR3 reads CSASMQRGTDTQYF. The CDR3 DNA follows: TGCAGTGCTAGTATGCAGCGGGGTACAGATACGCAGTATTTT.

This clonotype was detected ten times or more. The chain has TRBV19 and TRBJ2-3; no clear D. Trimming left V 10 bases short and J 0 bases short, with 5 bases between. The CDR3 extends over 11 amino acids. Germline V lookup: CDR1 LNHDA, CDR2 SQIVND (reference sequence). The chain's CDR3 is CATGSTDTQYF. The CDR3, as DNA: TGTGCCACCGGGAGCACAGATACGCAGTATTTT.

The chain has TRBV7-2 and TRBJ2-3; 10 positions agree with TRBD2. The CDR3 length is 15 residues. After removal of 5 bases from V and 2 bases from J, the junction contained 4 bases not matched to a gene. From germline, CDR1 is SGHTA and CDR2 FQGNSA. The CDR3 region is CASSQTSGYTDTQYF. The DNA of the CDR3 is TGTGCCAGCAGCCAGACTAGCGGGTACACAGATACGCAGTATTTT.

This clonotype came up many times. The chain employs TRBV7-8 and TRBJ1-6, with a possible D match to TRBD1 (5 bases). The CDR3 sequence is 15 residues long. Germline V gives CDR1 SGHVS, CDR2 FQNEAQ. V was pared by 5 bases and J by 0 bases, with 8 bases between. The CDR3 coding sequence is TGTGCCAGCAGCGAGGGGAGCTCCTATAATTCACCCCTCCACTTT. This translates into CASSEGSSYNSPLHF.

At least ten counts were recorded for this clonotype. This chain uses TRBV5-1 with TRBJ2-5; D gene ambiguous. Trimming removed 1 base at V and 5 bases at J, with 15 bases between. This CDR3 has 15 residues. The V gene's germline CDR1 is SGHRS and CDR2 YFSETQ. Here the CDR3 DNA reads TGCGCCAGCAGCTTGATCGGCCTCAACCGGGAGACCCAGTACTTC. Its translation is CASSLIGLNRETQYF.

This clonotype was detected ten times or more. The CDR3 region is CASSLGRGSEAFF. CDR3 DNA sequence: TGCGCCAGCAGCTTGGGCAGGGGGAGTGAAGCTTTCTTT. V is TRBV5-1 and J is TRBJ1-1, with 7 nucleotides matching TRBD1. After removal of 0 bases from V and 7 bases from J, the junction contained 3 bases not matched to a gene. Germline V gene data show CDR1 as SGHRS and CDR2 as YFSETQ. The CDR3 is 13 amino acids.

This chain uses TRBV12-3 or TRBV12-4 with TRBJ2-7; D gene ambiguous. Trimming pared 5 bases from V and 2 bases from J, leaving 19 bases between. The CDR3 has 16 amino acids. This chain's CDR3 is CASSQSPQVLPYEQYF. The CDR3 bases are TGTGCCAGCAGTCAGAGCCCTCAGGTCCTCCCCTACGAGCAGTACTTC.